What follows are 15 T cell receptor beta chains derived from one specimen sequenced in a study of T cell repertoires in cytomegalovirus infection. Their target antigens are unknown. TCRdb reanalysed the reads using MiXCR and keeps one entry per CDR3 protein. Here the sample spans 110,000 or so distinct CDR3 sequences, around 31% being singletons. Sequences were derived from CD8+ T cells from cultured PBMCs, sampled from culture after CMV antigen stimulation. These receptor sequences come from a human donor in good health (CMV status not recorded). Some clones in this sample may be carry-over from other donors' samples.

This chain connects TRBV7-4 to TRBJ2-1, with 7 positions matching TRBD1. Trimming at V came to 2 bases and at J to 5 bases, leaving 6 bases not matched to a gene. Germline V lookup: CDR1 SGHVT, CDR2 SQSDAQ. The CDR3 consists of 15 residues. The CDR3 loop is CASSLPRDRHNEQFF. The CDR3 DNA reads as TGTGCCAGCAGCTTACCTCGGGACAGACACAATGAGCAGTTCTTC.

This clonotype was detected ten times or more. The rearrangement uses TRBV7-2 and TRBJ2-5, with D unresolved. The germline gives CDR1 SGHTA, CDR2 FQGNSA. V was shortened by 1 base and J by 5 bases, with 14 bases between the two germline ends. The CDR3 extends over 15 amino acids. The CDR3 is CASSLGAILGETQYF. In nucleotides, the CDR3 is TGTGCCAGCAGCTTAGGAGCCATCCTAGGGGAGACCCAGTACTTC.

This clonotype has at least ten counts. CDR3 DNA: TGTGCCAGCAGCTTCGTCGCTAGCCCGGGTGAGACCCAGTACTTC. It translates to CASSFVASPGETQYF. The rearrangement links TRBV7-8 to TRBJ2-5, with D perhaps TRBD2 (5 bases). Germline V gene data show CDR1 as SGHVS and CDR2 as FQNEAQ. Trimming removed 3 bases from V and 5 bases from J, with 16 bases in between. CDR3 length: 15 amino acids.

This clonotype was seen a few times. CDR3 sequence (DNA): TGCAGTGCTAGAGATCAAATCGGGACTGAAGCTTTCTTT. This sequence encodes CSARDQIGTEAFF. J is TRBJ1-1 and V is TRBV20-1; D unresolved. CDR1 is DFQATT, CDR2 SNEGSKA, per germline (reference sequence). This CDR3 spans 13 amino acids. V was shortened by 0 bases and J by 5 bases, with 10 bases between the two germline ends.

The chain links TRBV5-6 to TRBJ1-5; possibly TRBD1 for D (6 bases). Per germline, CDR1 SGHDT and CDR2 YYEEEE. The CDR3 has 16 residues. Trimming pared 7 bases from V and 5 bases from J, leaving 22 bases between. DNA for the CDR3: TGTGCCAGCTCGCTGGGGGGGCCCTGGGGCCATCAGCCCCAGCATTTT. Amino acid sequence: CASSLGGPWGHQPQHF.

This chain links TRBV12-3 or TRBV12-4 with TRBJ2-1; D remains ambiguous. The CDR3 extends over 15 amino acids. V lost 3 bases to trimming and J lost 3 bases, with 12 bases between them. The CDR3 sequence is CASSFRPPLYNEQFF. CDR3 DNA: TGTGCCAGCAGTTTTCGACCTCCGCTCTACAATGAGCAGTTCTTC.

In its sample, this clonotype was seen once. The gene calls are TRBV4-1 and TRBJ2-1; 13 bases map to TRBD2. With 0 bases clipped from V and 5 bases from J, the junction kept 4 bases outside the gene matches. CDR3 length: 17 amino acids. The germline V gene encodes CDR1 MGHRA and CDR2 YSYEKL. This CDR3 reads CASSQEPGLAGNNEQFF. The CDR3 nucleotides are TGCGCCAGCAGCCAAGAGCCGGGACTAGCGGGGAACAATGAGCAGTTCTTC.

This clonotype was found many times. The chain has TRBV6-1 and TRBJ1-5; D is ambiguous. V shed 4 bases and J shed 0 bases, with 10 bases lying between them. CDR3 length equals 15 residues. Germline CDR1 reads MNHNS; CDR2 reads SASEGT. CDR3 in amino acids: CASSVGVNSNQPQHF. CDR3 bases: TGTGCCAGCAGTGTCGGGGTTAATAGCAATCAGCCCCAGCATTTT.

The table lists this clonotype with a few counts. This chain connects TRBV27 to TRBJ1-4, with D possibly being TRBD1 (5 bases). Germline CDR1 reads MNHEY; CDR2 reads SMNVEV (reference sequence). The CDR3 runs to 14 residues. With 5 bases removed from V and 8 bases from J, the gap between germline ends came to 15 bases. Written as DNA, the CDR3 is TGTGCCAGCAGTCCCTGGGGACGTGAGGAAAAACTGTTTTTT. It codes for CASSPWGREEKLFF. Based on the CDR3 plus reference TRBV27 and TRBJ1-4, the full variable domain is EAQVTQNPRYLITVTGKKLTVTCSQNMNHEYMSWYRQDPGLGLRQIYYSMNVEVTDKGDVPEGYKVSRKEKRNFPLILESPSPNQTSLYFCASSPWGREEKLFFGSGTQLSVL.

This chain links TRBV6-8 with TRBJ2-1; TRBD2 matches at 12 bases. The CDR3 spans 16 residues. With V trimmed by 5 bases and J by 3 bases, 5 bases remained unmatched. Germline-derived CDR1 and CDR2 are MNHGY and SAAAGT. CDR3 loop: CASSGGLAGLYNEQFF. CDR3 coding DNA: TGTGCCAGCAGTGGGGGACTAGCGGGTCTCTACAATGAGCAGTTCTTC.

J is TRBJ1-4 and V is TRBV7-9; TRBD1 is a possible D gene (5 bases). Germline V gene lookup returns CDR1 SEHNR and CDR2 FQNEAQ (reference sequence). The CDR3 totals 15 residues. V lost 2 bases to trimming and J lost 7 bases, with 14 bases between them. CDR3 protein: CASSLIGQGSEKLFF. CDR3 in DNA: TGTGCCAGCAGCTTAATAGGGCAGGGAAGTGAAAAACTGTTTTTT.

The rearrangement links TRBV4-3 to TRBJ2-3; 7 nucleotides agree with TRBD2. The CDR3 has 16 residues. From germline, CDR1 is LGHNA and CDR2 YSLEER. V lost 0 bases to trimming and J lost 4 bases; unmatched junction nucleotides: 7. CDR3 amino acids: CASSQDGGSGADTQYF. DNA for the CDR3: TGCGCCAGCAGCCAAGACGGGGGGAGTGGTGCAGATACGCAGTATTTT.

The chain combines TRBV12-3 or TRBV12-4 with TRBJ1-1, with unresolved D. This CDR3 is built from 11 residues. Trimming left V 7 bases short and J 6 bases short, with 9 bases between. CDR3 amino acids: CASIMTAEAFF. The CDR3, as DNA: TGTGCCAGCATCATGACGGCTGAAGCTTTCTTT.

The J gene is TRBJ2-3, the V gene TRBV6-5; 9 bases agree with TRBD1. CDR1 is MNHEY and CDR2 is SVGAGI in the germline V gene. The CDR3 has 17 amino acids. The J segment lost 0 bases and the V segment lost 6 bases, leaving 10 bases of the junction unmatched. The CDR3 DNA reads as TGTGCCAGCAGACTTAATCTGGGACAGGGCAGCACAGATACGCAGTATTTT. Its protein product is CASRLNLGQGSTDTQYF.

A few counts support this clonotype. J is TRBJ1-4 and V is TRBV6-5, with a weak D call TRBD1 (5 bases). Per the germline V gene, CDR1 is MNHEY and CDR2 is SVGAGI. The ends were cut back, 0 bases at V and 5 bases at J, with 22 bases in the middle. This CDR3 contains 19 residues. CDR3 sequence reads: CASSYSPPQLGTDNEKLFF. The CDR3 DNA reads TGTGCCAGCAGTTACTCTCCCCCGCAACTAGGGACGGACAATGAAAAACTGTTTTTT.